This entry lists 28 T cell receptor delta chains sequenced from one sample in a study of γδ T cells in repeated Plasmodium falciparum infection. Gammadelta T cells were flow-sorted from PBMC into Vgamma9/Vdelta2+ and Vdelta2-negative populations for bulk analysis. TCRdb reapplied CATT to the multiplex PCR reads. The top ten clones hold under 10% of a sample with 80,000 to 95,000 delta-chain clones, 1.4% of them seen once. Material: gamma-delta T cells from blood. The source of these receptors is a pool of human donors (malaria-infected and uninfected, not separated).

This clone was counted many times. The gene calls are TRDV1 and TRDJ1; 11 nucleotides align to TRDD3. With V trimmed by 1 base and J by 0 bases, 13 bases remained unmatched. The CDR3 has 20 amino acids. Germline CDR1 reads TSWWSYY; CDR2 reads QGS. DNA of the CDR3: TGTGCTCTTGGGGAACAAACGTTGGGTTTGGGGGATACGTACACCGATAAACTCATCTTT. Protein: CALGEQTLGLGDTYTDKLIF.

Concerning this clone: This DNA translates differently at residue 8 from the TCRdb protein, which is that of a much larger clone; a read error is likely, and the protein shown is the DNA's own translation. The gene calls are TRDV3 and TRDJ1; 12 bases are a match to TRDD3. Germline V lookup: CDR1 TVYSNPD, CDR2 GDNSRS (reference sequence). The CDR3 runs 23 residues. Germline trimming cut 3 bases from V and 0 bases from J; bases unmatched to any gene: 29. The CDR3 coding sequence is TGTGCCTTCCCAACTTCCTACTCCGGTACTGGGGGATACAGTGGGGTGTACACCGATAAACTCATCTTT. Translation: CAFPTSYSGTGGYSGVYTDKLIF.

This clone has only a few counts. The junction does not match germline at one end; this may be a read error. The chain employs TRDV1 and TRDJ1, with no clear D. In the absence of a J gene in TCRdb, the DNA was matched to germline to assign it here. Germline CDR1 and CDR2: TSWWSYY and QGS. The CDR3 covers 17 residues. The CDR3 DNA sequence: TGTGCTCTTGGGGAACTACGGACCCGAATTGGAACCGGTAAACTCATCTTT. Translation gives CALGELRTRIGTGKLIF.

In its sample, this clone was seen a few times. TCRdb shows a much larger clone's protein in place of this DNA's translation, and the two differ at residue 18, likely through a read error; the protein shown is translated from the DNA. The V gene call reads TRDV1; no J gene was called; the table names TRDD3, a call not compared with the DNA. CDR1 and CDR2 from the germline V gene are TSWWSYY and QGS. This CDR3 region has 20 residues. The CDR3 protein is CALGELSYPWGIRDSRPPIF. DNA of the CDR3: TGTGCTCTTGGGGAACTATCTTACCCCTGGGGGATACGTGATTCCAGACCCCCGATCTTT.

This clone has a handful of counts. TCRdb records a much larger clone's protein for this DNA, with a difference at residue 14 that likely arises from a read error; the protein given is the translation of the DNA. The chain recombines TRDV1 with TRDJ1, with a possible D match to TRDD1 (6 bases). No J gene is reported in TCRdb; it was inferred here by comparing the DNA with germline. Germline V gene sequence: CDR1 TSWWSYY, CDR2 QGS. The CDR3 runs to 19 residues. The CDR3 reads CALGEIWFPRNTYIDKLIF. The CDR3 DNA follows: TGCGCTCTTGGGGAAATATGGTTCCCCCGAAATACTTACATCGATAAACTCATCTTT.

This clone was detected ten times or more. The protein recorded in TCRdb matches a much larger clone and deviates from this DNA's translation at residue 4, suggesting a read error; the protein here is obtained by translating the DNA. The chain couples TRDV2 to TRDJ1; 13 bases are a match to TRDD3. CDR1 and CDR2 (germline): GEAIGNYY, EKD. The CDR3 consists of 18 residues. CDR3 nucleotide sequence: TGTGCCTGTGGCACCGGGAAGTTACTGGGGGATACGCCCGATAAACTCATCTTT. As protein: CACGTGKLLGDTPDKLIF.

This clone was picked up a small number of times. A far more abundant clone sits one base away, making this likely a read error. CDR3 in DNA: TGTGCTCTTGGGGATCTTATACTCTTTTCTGGGGGGACGTACACCGATAAACTCATCTTT. Its translation is CALGDLILFSGGTYTDKLIF. The J gene is TRDJ1, the V gene TRDV1, with 7 bases fitting TRDD3. TCRdb leaves out the J gene; it was filled in here by matching the DNA to germline. Trimming at V came to 3 bases and at J to 0 bases, leaving 19 bases not matched to a gene. Germline V gene sequence: CDR1 TSWWSYY, CDR2 QGS. The CDR3 is 20 residues long.

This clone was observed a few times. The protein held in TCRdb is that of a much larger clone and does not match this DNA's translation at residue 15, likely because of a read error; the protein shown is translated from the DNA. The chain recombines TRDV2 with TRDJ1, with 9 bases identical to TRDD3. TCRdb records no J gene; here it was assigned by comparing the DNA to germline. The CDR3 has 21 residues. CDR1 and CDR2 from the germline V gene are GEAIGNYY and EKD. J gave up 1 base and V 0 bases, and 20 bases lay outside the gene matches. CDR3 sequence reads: CACDTLPVGDNRPGGTDKLIF. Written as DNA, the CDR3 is TGTGCCTGTGACACCCTCCCTGTGGGGGATAACCGTCCGGGAGGCACCGATAAACTCATCTTT.

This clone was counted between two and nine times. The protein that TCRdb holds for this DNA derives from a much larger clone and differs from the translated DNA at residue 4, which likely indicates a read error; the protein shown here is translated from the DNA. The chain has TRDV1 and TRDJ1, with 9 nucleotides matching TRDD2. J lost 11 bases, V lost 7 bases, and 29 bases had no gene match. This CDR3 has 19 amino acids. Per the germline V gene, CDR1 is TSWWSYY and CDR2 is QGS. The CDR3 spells CALEPQGAFLRWGTEGLIF. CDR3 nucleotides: TGTGCTCTTGAGCCACAGGGAGCCTTCCTACGTTGGGGGACCGAGGGGCTCATCTTT.

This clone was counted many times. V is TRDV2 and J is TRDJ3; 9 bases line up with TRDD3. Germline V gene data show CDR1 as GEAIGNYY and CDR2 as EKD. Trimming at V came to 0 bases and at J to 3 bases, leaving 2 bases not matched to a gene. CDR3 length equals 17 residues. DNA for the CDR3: TGTGCCTGTGACACCGTGGGGGATATCTGGGACACCCGACAGATGTTTTTC. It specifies CACDTVGDIWDTRQMFF.

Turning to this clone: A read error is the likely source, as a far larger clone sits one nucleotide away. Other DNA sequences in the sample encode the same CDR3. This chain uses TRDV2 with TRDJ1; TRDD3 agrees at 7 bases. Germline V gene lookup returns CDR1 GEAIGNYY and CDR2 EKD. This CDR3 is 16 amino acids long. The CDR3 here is CACEPAAKWGRDKLIF. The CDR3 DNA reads TGTGCCTGTGAACCTGCGGCCAAATGGGGGAGAGATAAGCTCATCTTT.

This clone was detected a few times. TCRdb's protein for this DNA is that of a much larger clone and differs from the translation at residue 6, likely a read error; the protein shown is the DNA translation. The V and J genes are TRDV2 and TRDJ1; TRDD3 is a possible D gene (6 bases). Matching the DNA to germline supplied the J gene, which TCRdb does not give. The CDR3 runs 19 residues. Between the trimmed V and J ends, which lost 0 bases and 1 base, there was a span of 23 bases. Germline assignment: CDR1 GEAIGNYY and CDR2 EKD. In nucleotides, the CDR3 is TGTGCCTGTGACACCAGCGTAGCTACCCTGGGGACCTCCACCGATAAACTCATCTTT. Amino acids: CACDTSVATLGTSTDKLIF.

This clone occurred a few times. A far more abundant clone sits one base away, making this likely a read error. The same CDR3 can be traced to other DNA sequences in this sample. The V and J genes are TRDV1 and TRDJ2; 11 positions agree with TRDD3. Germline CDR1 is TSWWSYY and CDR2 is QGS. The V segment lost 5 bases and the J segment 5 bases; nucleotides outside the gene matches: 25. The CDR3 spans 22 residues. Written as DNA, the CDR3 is TGTGCTCTTGGGAGCAACCGGCCTTCCCCTTACTGGGGGATAATTTTAACAGCACAACTCTTCTTT. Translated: CALGSNRPSPYWGIILTAQLFF.

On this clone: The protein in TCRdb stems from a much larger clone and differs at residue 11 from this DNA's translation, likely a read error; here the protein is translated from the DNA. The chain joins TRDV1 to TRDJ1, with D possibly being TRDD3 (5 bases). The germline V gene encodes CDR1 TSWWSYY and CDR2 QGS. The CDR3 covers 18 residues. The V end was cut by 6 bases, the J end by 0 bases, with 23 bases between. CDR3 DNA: TGTGCTCTTGGAGACTGCCAGCGGGATCGTGCTTACACCGATAAACTCATCTTT. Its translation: CALGDCQRDRAYTDKLIF.

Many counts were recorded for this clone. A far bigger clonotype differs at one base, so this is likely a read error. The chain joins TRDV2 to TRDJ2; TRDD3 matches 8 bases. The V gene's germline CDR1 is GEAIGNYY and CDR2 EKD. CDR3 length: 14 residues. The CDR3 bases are TGTGCCTGTGGCACCTGGGGGATGACAGCACAACTCTTCTTT. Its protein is CACGTWGMTAQLFF.

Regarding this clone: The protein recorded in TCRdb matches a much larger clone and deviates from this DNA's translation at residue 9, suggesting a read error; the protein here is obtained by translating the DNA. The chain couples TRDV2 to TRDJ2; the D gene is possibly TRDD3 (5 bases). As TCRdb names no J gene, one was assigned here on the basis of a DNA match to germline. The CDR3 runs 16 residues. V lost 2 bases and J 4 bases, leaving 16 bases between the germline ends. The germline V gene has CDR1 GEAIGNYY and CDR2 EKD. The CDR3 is CACDIIGVRETAQLFF. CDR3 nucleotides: TGTGCCTGTGACATAATTGGGGTGAGAGAGACAGCACAACTCTTCTTT.

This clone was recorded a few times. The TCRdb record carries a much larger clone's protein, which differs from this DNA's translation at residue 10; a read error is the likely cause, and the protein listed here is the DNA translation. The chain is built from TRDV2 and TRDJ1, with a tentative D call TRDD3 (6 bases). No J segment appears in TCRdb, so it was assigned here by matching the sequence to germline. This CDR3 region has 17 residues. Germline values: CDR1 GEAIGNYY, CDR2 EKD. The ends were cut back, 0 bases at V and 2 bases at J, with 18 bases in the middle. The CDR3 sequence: CACDTVGLGNPTDKLIF. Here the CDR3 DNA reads TGTGCCTGTGACACCGTGGGCCTGGGGAATCCTACCGATAAACTCATCTTT.

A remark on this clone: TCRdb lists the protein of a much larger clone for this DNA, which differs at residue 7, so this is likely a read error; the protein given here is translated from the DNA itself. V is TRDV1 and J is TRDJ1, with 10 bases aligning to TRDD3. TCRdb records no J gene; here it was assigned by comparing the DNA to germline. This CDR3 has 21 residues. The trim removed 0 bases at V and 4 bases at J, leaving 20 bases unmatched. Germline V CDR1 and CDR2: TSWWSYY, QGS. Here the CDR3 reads CALGELSPTELLGDWCDKLIF. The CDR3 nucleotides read TGTGCTCTTGGGGAACTCAGTCCTACAGAGCTACTGGGGGATTGGTGCGATAAACTCATCTTT.

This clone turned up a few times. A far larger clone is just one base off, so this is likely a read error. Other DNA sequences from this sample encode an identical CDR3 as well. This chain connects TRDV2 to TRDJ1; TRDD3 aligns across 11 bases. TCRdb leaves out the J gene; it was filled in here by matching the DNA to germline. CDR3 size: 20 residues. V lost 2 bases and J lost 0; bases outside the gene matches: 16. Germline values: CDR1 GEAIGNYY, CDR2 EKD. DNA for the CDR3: TGTGCCTGTGACAAGCCTTCCTACTGGGGGATAGAGAGGTACACCGATAAACTCATCTTT. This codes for CACDKPSYWGIERYTDKLIF.

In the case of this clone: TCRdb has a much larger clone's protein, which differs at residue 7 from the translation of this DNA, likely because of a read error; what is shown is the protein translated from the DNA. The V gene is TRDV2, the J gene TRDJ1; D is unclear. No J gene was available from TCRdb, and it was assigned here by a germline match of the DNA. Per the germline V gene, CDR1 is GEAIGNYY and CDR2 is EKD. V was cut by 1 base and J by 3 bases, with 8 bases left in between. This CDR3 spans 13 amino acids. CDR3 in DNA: TGTGCCTGTGACACGGGACCCTCCGATAAACTCATCTTT. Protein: CACDTGPSDKLIF.

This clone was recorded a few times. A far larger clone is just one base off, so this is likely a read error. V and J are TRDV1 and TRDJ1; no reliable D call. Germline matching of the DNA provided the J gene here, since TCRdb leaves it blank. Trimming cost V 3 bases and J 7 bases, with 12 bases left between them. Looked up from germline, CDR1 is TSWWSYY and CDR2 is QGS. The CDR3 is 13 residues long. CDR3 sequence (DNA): TGTGCTCTTGGGGACCGGCCCTCCTCTAAACTCATCTTT. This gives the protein CALGDRPSSKLIF.

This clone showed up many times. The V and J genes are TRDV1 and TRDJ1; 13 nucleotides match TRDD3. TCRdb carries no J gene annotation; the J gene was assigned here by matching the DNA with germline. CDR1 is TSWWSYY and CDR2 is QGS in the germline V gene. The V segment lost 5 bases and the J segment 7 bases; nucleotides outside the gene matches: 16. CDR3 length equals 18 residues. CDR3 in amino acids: CALGSPPSSLGDTLKLIF. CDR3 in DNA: TGTGCTCTTGGGTCACCGCCTTCCTCACTGGGGGATACGCTTAAACTCATCTTT.

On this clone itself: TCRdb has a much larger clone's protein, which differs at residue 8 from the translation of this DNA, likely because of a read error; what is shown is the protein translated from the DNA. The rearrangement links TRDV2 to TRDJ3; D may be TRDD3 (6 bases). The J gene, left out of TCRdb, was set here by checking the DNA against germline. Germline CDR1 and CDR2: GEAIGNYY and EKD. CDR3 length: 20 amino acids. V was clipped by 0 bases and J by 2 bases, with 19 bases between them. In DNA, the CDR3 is TGTGCCTGTGACACCACGACTGAGGGATATGTGGCCTGGGACACCCGACAGATGTTTTTC. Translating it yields CACDTTTEGYVAWDTRQMFF.

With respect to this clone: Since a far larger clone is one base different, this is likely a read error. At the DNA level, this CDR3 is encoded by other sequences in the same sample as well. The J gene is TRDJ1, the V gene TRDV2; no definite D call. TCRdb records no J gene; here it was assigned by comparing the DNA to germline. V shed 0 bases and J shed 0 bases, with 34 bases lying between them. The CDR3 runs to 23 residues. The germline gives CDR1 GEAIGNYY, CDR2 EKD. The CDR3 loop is CACDTGKPVGPPTAPHNTDKLIF. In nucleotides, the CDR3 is TGTGCCTGTGACACCGGTAAGCCGGTTGGACCTCCAACAGCACCACACAACACCGATAAACTCATCTTT.

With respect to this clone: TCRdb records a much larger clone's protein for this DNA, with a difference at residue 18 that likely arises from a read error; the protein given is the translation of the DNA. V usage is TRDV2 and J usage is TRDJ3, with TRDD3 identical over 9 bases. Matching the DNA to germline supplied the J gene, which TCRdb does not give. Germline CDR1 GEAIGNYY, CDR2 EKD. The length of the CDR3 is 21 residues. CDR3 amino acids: CACDTVLGDQNSSWDTRRMFF. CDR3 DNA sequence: TGTGCCTGTGACACCGTACTGGGGGACCAAAACTCCTCCTGGGACACCCGACGGATGTTTTTC.

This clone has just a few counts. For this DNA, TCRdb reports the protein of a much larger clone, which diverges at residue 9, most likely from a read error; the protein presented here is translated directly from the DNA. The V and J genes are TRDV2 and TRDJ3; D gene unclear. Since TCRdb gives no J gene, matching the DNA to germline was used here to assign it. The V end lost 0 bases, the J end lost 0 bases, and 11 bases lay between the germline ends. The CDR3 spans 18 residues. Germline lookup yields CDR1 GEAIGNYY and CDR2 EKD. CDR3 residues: CACDTLLQGSWDTRQMFF. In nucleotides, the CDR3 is TGTGCCTGTGACACCCTCCTCCAGGGCTCCTGGGACACCCGACAGATGTTTTTC.

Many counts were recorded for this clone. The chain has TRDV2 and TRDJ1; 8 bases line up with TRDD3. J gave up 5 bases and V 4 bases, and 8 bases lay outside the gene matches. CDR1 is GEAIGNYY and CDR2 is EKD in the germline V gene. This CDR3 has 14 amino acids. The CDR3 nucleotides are TGTGCCTGTGAGCATCTGTCTGGGGGAGATAAACTCATCTTT. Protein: CACEHLSGGDKLIF.

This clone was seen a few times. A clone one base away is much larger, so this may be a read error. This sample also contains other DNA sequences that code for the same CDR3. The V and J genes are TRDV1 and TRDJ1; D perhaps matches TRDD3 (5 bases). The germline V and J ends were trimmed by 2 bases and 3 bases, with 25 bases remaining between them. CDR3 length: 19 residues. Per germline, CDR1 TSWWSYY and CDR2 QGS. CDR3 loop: CALGETHLGDTKQSDKLIF. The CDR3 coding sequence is TGTGCTCTTGGGGAAACCCACCTAGGGGACACTAAACAATCCGATAAACTCATCTTT.